A selection of T cell receptor beta chains follows, all from one sample in a study of blood T cell repertoires in COVID-19. The data were produced by immunoSEQ multiplex PCR, yet TCRdb's version contains in-frame clones alone and is incomplete. This table has some 250,000 clones, around 92% appearing once. The source material was PBMCs or T cells enriched from blood (not recorded which). The receptors stem from a woman in her twenties or thirties with acute COVID-19. The CDR3 runs from the conserved cysteine through the conserved F or W. The D gene is left open where the match is weak. Part of the rows lack a size; the others show once, few, many or a class for expanded clones.

v_gene	j_gene	abundance	d_gene	CDR3nt	CDR3aa
TRBV7-9	TRBJ2-7	NA	TRBD2	TGTGCCAGCAGCCGTAGCGGGGAGAACGAGCAGTACTTC	CASSRSGENEQYF
TRBV18	TRBJ1-2	NA	TRBD1	TGTGCCAGCTCCACCGACAGGGTGAATGGCTACACCTTC	CASSTDRVNGYTF
TRBV4-2	TRBJ2-2	NA	NA	TGTGCCAGCAGCCAAGATCTTCCGGGGAGAAACACCGGGGAGCTGTTTTTT	CASSQDLPGRNTGELFF
TRBV18	TRBJ1-1	NA	NA	TGTGCCAGCTCACCAGACACATTGAACACTGAAGCTTTCTTT	CASSPDTLNTEAFF
TRBV4-3	TRBJ1-2	NA	NA	TGCGCCAGCAGCCAAGTACGCGGGACCTATGGCTACACCTTC	CASSQVRGTYGYTF
TRBV29-1	TRBJ2-7	NA	TRBD1	TGCAGCGTGGTGGGGGACAGGTACGAGCAGTACTTC	CSVVGDRYEQYF
TRBV28	TRBJ1-2	NA	NA	TGTGCCAGCAGTCCCGGGAACCATTTGAATGGCTACACCTTC	CASSPGNHLNGYTF
TRBV2	TRBJ1-5	NA	NA	TGTGCCAGCAGTGAAAACAGGGCCTCCAATCAGCCCCAGCATTTT	CASSENRASNQPQHF
TRBV30	TRBJ1-2	NA	TRBD1	TGTGCCTGGGACGCCGGGACAGGGGGCCAATACTATGGCTACACCTTC	CAWDAGTGGQYYGYTF
TRBV6-5	TRBJ1-1	NA	NA	TGTGCCAGCGCCGGGACACCGGACACTGAAGCTTTCTTT	CASAGTPDTEAFF
TRBV13	TRBJ2-1	NA	TRBD1	TGTGCCAGCAGCTTAGAGCCCGGGACAGGGCGATACAATGAGCAGTTCTTC	CASSLEPGTGRYNEQFF
TRBV5-6	TRBJ1-3	NA	TRBD1	TGTGCCAGCAGCTGGGGGACAGGGTCTGGAAACACCATATATTTT	CASSWGTGSGNTIYF
TRBV2	TRBJ2-1	NA	TRBD1	TGTGCCAGCAGTGGGGACGGGACAGGGAAGATCAATGAGCAGTTCTTC	CASSGDGTGKINEQFF
TRBV5-3	TRBJ1-1	NA	NA	TGTGCCAGAAGCTTGGAGGGGTACACTGAAGCTTTCTTT	CARSLEGYTEAFF
TRBV6-1	TRBJ1-3	once	NA	TGTGCCAGCAGTGAAAAGCTCTCTGGAAACACCATATATTTT	CASSEKLSGNTIYF
TRBV5-4	TRBJ2-1	NA	TRBD1	TGTGCCAGCAGCCCCCGGACAGGGTCGCCCTACAATGAGCAGTTCTTC	CASSPRTGSPYNEQFF
TRBV7-9	TRBJ2-2	NA	TRBD1	TGTGCCAGCAGCCCCGGGACAGGGGCGAACACCGGGGAGCTGTTTTTT	CASSPGTGANTGELFF
TRBV15	TRBJ1-5	NA	NA	TGTGCCACCAGCAGAGCTGGGTCCGGGCAGCCCCAGCATTTT	CATSRAGSGQPQHF
TRBV19	TRBJ1-5	NA	NA	TGTGCCAGTAGTATCGACAGAATCAATCAGCCCCAGCATTTT	CASSIDRINQPQHF
TRBV3-1/TRBV3-2	TRBJ2-7	once	TRBD2	TGTGCCAGCAGTCAATTGGCCAGACTAGCGGGGACCCTCTACGAGCAGTACTTC	CASSQLARLAGTLYEQYF
TRBV5-6	TRBJ2-6	once	NA	TGTGCCAGCCGACAGTATGGAACAGGCTCTGGGGCCAACGTCCTGACTTTC	CASRQYGTGSGANVLTF
TRBV27	TRBJ2-1	once	TRBD2	TGTGCCAGCAGTTTATTTGCTAGCGGGGTGTCCTACAATGAGCAGTTCTTC	CASSLFASGVSYNEQFF
TRBV4-1	TRBJ2-7	few	NA	TGCGCCAGCAGCCAAGGGTGGGGACACTCCTACGAGCAGTACTTC	CASSQGWGHSYEQYF
TRBV5-8	TRBJ1-5	NA	NA	TGTGCCAGCAGGTCTTCCCCAACCTCCGGGACATTCTCCAATCAGCCCCAGCATTTT	CASRSSPTSGTFSNQPQHF
TRBV3-1/TRBV3-2	TRBJ2-3	NA	NA	TGTGCCAGCAGCCCTTCCACAGATACGCAGTATTTT	CASSPSTDTQYF
TRBV10-3	TRBJ1-5	NA	NA	TGTGCCATCAGTGATATGAGGCTGAATAGCAATCAGCCCCAGCATTTT	CAISDMRLNSNQPQHF
TRBV5-5	TRBJ2-2	NA	TRBD1	TGTGCCAGCAGCTGGACAGGGGAGAACACCGGGGAGCTGTTTTTT	CASSWTGENTGELFF
TRBV19	TRBJ2-2	NA	NA	TGTGCCAGTAGTATAGTAACTAGAAATGAGCTGTTTTTT	CASSIVTRNELFF
TRBV24-1	TRBJ1-2	NA	NA	TGTGCCACCAGTGTCAAAGCCAACTATGGCTACACCTTC	CATSVKANYGYTF
TRBV28	TRBJ2-3	NA	TRBD2	TGTGCCAGCAGTCTCGGACTAGCACTCCCTAGCACAGATACGCAGTATTTT	CASSLGLALPSTDTQYF
TRBV11-2	TRBJ1-3	NA	NA	TGTGCCAGCAGCTTAGTGGCCGGAAACACCATATATTTT	CASSLVAGNTIYF
TRBV19	TRBJ2-5	NA	TRBD2	TGTGCCAGTAGGTCTAGCGGGGGAATCCAAGAGACCCAGTACTTC	CASRSSGGIQETQYF
TRBV5-1	TRBJ2-1	NA	NA	TGCGCCAGCAGCCTGGAGGGACAGCTCTACAATGAGCAGTTCTTC	CASSLEGQLYNEQFF
TRBV12-5	TRBJ2-7	once	NA	TGTGCTAGTGGTTCGAGCTCCTACGAGCAGTACTTC	CASGSSSYEQYF
TRBV24-1	TRBJ2-1	NA	NA	TGTGCCACCAGTGATTTGGCTAGCCACTACAATGAGCAGTTCTTC	CATSDLASHYNEQFF
TRBV7-9	TRBJ1-6	NA	NA	TGTGCCAGCAGCCTGGGACAATTGGATTCACCCCTCCACTTT	CASSLGQLDSPLHF
TRBV7-2	TRBJ1-4	few	NA	TGTGCCAGCAGCTTGCGGCGGGAAGGTGAAAAACTGTTTTTT	CASSLRREGEKLFF
TRBV28	TRBJ2-3	medium-sized	NA	TGTGCCAGCAGCCTCCTGGGTCGGACTTCCACAGATACGCAGTATTTT	CASSLLGRTSTDTQYF
TRBV5-6	TRBJ2-5	NA	NA	TGTGCCAGCAGCTTGCCCGCGGCGGTTGAGACCCAGTACTTC	CASSLPAAVETQYF
TRBV5-1	TRBJ1-6	NA	NA	TGCGCCACGTGGGGGGGGGAAGCAGCCCTCCACTTT	CATWGGEAALHF
TRBV20-1	TRBJ2-7	NA	TRBD2	TGCAGTGCTAGTGCCGTGGCCGCTGGAGTAGGGGTACTAGCGGGGTACGAGCAGTACTTC	CSASAVAAGVGVLAGYEQYF
TRBV5-5	TRBJ1-2	NA	NA	TGTGCCAGCAGCTTGGAAATAGTAGAAAACTATGGCTACACCTTC	CASSLEIVENYGYTF
TRBV24-1	TRBJ2-7	NA	NA	TGTGCCACCGGCGGCCGGGGGAGCTCCTACGAGCAGTACTTC	CATGGRGSSYEQYF
TRBV9	TRBJ2-5	once	NA	TGTGCCAGCAGCACCCGACAGGAAGAGACCCAGTACTTC	CASSTRQEETQYF
TRBV6-5	TRBJ2-1	NA	TRBD1	TGTGCCAGCAGTTTTGGACAGGGGGGAGCCAATGAGCAGTTCTTC	CASSFGQGGANEQFF
TRBV5-1	TRBJ2-7	NA	TRBD2	TGCGCCAGCAGCTTGGCCGGGACTAGCGGTTACGAGCAGTACTTC	CASSLAGTSGYEQYF
TRBV2	TRBJ2-7	NA	NA	TGTGCCAGCAGTGAACAGGGACTTCTTTACGAGCAGTACTTC	CASSEQGLLYEQYF
TRBV4-1	TRBJ1-1	NA	NA	TGCGCCAGCAGCCAAGATGCGAGAGGAAGCACTGAAGCTTTCTTT	CASSQDARGSTEAFF
TRBV11-2	TRBJ1-2	NA	NA	TGTGCCAGCAGCCCCATCAGGCAGCTACGAACAAACTATGGCTACACCTTC	CASSPIRQLRTNYGYTF
TRBV2	TRBJ1-5	NA	NA	TGTGCCAGCAGGGGCGGGGATCATAGCAATCAGCCCCAGCATTTT	CASRGGDHSNQPQHF
TRBV2	TRBJ1-3	NA	NA	TGTGCCAGCAGTGTGGGACACAGATCTGGAAACACCATATATTTT	CASSVGHRSGNTIYF
TRBV7-2	TRBJ2-5	NA	NA	TGTGCCAGCAGCTTAAGGCAGGACACGTACCAAGAGACCCAGTACTTC	CASSLRQDTYQETQYF
TRBV27	TRBJ1-2	NA	NA	TGTGCCAGCAGTCTAAGGGGGGGCTATGGCTACACCTTC	CASSLRGGYGYTF
TRBV2	TRBJ1-4	NA	NA	TGTGCCAGCAGTCCCCGACAGGCCACAACTAATGAAAAACTGTTTTTT	CASSPRQATTNEKLFF
TRBV20-1	TRBJ2-1	NA	NA	TGCAGTGCCGGGACTGGGGGTGAGCAGTTCTTC	CSAGTGGEQFF
TRBV24-1	TRBJ1-5	NA	TRBD1	TGTGCCACCAGTGATTGGCAGGGGGATCAGCCCCAGCATTTT	CATSDWQGDQPQHF
TRBV20-1	TRBJ1-4	NA	TRBD1	TGCAGTGCTAGAGCGGGACAGGGCCTGTTTTTT	CSARAGQGLFF
TRBV7-2	TRBJ1-6	NA	NA	TGTGCCAGCAGCCCCATGTCGGGGAGCGCCTATAATTCACCCCTCCACTTT	CASSPMSGSAYNSPLHF